This is a list of T cell receptor beta chains from one sample in a study of shared clonotypes between healthy human individuals. The data were produced by immunoSEQ multiplex PCR, yet TCRdb's version contains in-frame clones alone and is incomplete. The table records roughly 2,500,000 clones, 80% to 95% of them present only once. Sample: naive CD4+ T cells from PBMCs. The receptors stem from a man aged 18 to 35 in good health. Some clones in this sample may be carry-over from other donors' samples. The CDR3 runs from the conserved cysteine through the conserved F or W. The D gene is left open where the match is weak. Clone size appears in some rows only: once, few, many, or a class for an expanded clone.

>-|TRBV19|-|TRBJ2-7
CASKRGEQYF
TGTGCCAGTAAGCGAGGCGAGCAGTACTTC
>TRBD1|TRBV5-1|-|TRBJ2-2
CASSTDRVAGELFF
TGCGCCAGCAGCACCGACAGGGTCGCCGGGGAGCTGTTTTTT
>TRBD1|TRBV5-6|-|TRBJ2-5
CASSAGTGGETQYF
TGTGCCAGCAGCGCCGGGACAGGGGGGGAGACCCAGTACTTC
>-|TRBV21-1|-|TRBJ1-2
CASSPRGGGYTF
TGTGCCAGCAGCCCCAGGGGGGGTGGCTACACCTTC
>TRBD2|TRBV11-2|-|TRBJ2-1
CASSPEGASGPYNEQFF
TGTGCCAGCAGCCCAGAGGGCGCTAGCGGGCCCTACAATGAGCAGTTCTTC
>-|TRBV7-3|-|TRBJ2-3
CASSLRLQSTDTQYF
TGTGCCAGCAGCTTAAGGCTCCAGTCGACAGATACGCAGTATTTT
>-|TRBV10-3|-|TRBJ2-3
CAISGTGGGRTDTQYF
TGTGCCATCAGTGGGACTGGGGGAGGCAGAACAGATACGCAGTATTTT
>TRBD2|TRBV4-2|-|TRBJ2-3
CASSLVLGLAGVSGTDTQYF
TGTGCCAGCAGCCTCGTCCTAGGTCTAGCGGGAGTGTCTGGCACAGATACGCAGTATTTT
>-|TRBV28|-|TRBJ2-3
CASSFIRIANHGADTQYF
TGTGCCAGCAGTTTTATCCGGATAGCGAACCATGGAGCAGATACGCAGTATTTT
>TRBD2|TRBV2|once|TRBJ2-5
CASSGGGSQETQYF
TGTGCCAGCAGCGGTGGCGGGAGCCAAGAGACCCAGTACTTC
>-|TRBV29-1|-|TRBJ2-5
CSVTPGLQETQYF
TGCAGCGTCACACCAGGCCTTCAAGAGACCCAGTACTTC
>TRBD2|TRBV9|-|TRBJ2-2
CASSETGTSGSRELFF
TGTGCCAGCAGCGAAACCGGGACTAGCGGGAGTCGGGAGCTGTTTTTT
>TRBD2|TRBV4-2|-|TRBJ2-6
CASSLGLALAGANVLTF
TGTGCCAGCAGCCTGGGACTAGCACTGGCTGGGGCCAACGTCCTGACTTTC
>-|TRBV14|-|TRBJ2-3
CASSHNKRGTDTQYF
TGTGCCAGCAGCCATAATAAGAGGGGAACAGATACGCAGTATTTT
>TRBD2|TRBV4-2|-|TRBJ2-2
CASSQVVPGLAGPNTGELFF
TGTGCCAGCAGCCAAGTCGTTCCGGGACTAGCGGGGCCGAACACCGGGGAGCTGTTTTTT
>-|TRBV20-1|-|TRBJ2-1
CSASRLSGWFF
TGCAGTGCTAGTCGGTTGTCCGGGTGGTTCTTC
>-|TRBV28|-|TRBJ2-7
CASSPGGGGFYEQYF
TGTGCCAGCAGTCCGGGTGGAGGGGGCTTCTACGAGCAGTACTTC
>TRBD1|TRBV30|once|TRBJ2-1
CAWSVGQGQGEQFF
TGTGCCTGGAGTGTTGGACAGGGGCAGGGTGAGCAGTTCTTC
>-|TRBV11-2|-|TRBJ2-1
CASSHIEGNEQFF
TGTGCCAGCAGCCATATTGAAGGGAATGAGCAGTTCTTC
>-|TRBV9|once|TRBJ2-5
CASSPDGGKETQYF
TGTGCCAGCAGCCCCGACGGTGGAAAAGAGACCCAGTACTTC
>TRBD2|TRBV6-1|-|TRBJ2-7
CASSRTSGSLEQYF
TGTGCCAGCAGCCGGACTAGCGGGAGCCTTGAGCAGTACTTC
>-|TRBV5-1|-|TRBJ2-3
CASSAFGRVGTDTQYF
TGCGCCAGCAGCGCATTCGGTAGGGTGGGCACAGATACGCAGTATTTT
>TRBD1|TRBV30|-|TRBJ1-5
CAWSPGQGPQAQHF
TGTGCCTGGAGCCCTGGACAGGGTCCCCAGGCCCAGCATTTT
>-|TRBV30|-|TRBJ2-3
CAWRGKGTDTQYF
TGTGCCTGGAGGGGTAAAGGGACAGATACGCAGTATTTT
>TRBD1|TRBV7-2|-|TRBJ1-2
CASSLGQGSYGYTF
TGTGCCAGCAGCTTAGGACAGGGGAGCTATGGCTACACCTTC
>-|TRBV2|-|TRBJ2-1
CASSDKSSQSSYNEQFF
TGTGCCAGCAGTGATAAGTCATCCCAAAGCTCCTACAATGAGCAGTTCTTC
>-|TRBV27|-|TRBJ2-7
CASSLIRSISYEQYF
TGTGCCAGCAGTTTAATACGGAGTATTTCCTACGAGCAGTACTTC
>-|TRBV18|-|TRBJ1-1
CASSPPSGLGNTEAFF
TGTGCCAGCTCACCACCGTCAGGGCTGGGGAACACTGAAGCTTTCTTT
>-|TRBV10-3|-|TRBJ2-1
CAISEFGGNNEQFF
TGTGCCATCAGTGAGTTTGGGGGGAACAATGAGCAGTTCTTC
>TRBD2|TRBV6-6|-|TRBJ2-1
CASGLAGVGNEQFF
TGTGCCAGCGGACTAGCGGGAGTGGGTAATGAGCAGTTCTTC
>-|TRBV7-2|-|TRBJ1-1
CASSLAPGFTEAFF
TGTGCCAGCAGCTTAGCGCCAGGTTTCACTGAAGCTTTCTTT
>-|TRBV20-1|-|TRBJ2-7
CSAPTRYEQYF
TGCAGTGCCCCGACTAGGTACGAGCAGTACTTC
>TRBD2|TRBV27|-|TRBJ2-5
CASSRRLTSGNQETQYF
TGTGCCAGCAGTAGAAGACTTACTAGCGGGAACCAAGAGACCCAGTACTTC
>-|TRBV20-1|-|TRBJ2-7
CSAGQTYEQYF
TGCAGCGCCGGGCAGACCTACGAGCAGTACTTC
>TRBD2|TRBV4-2|-|TRBJ2-5
CASSQGLAGPQETQYF
TGTGCCAGCAGCCAGGGACTAGCGGGACCTCAAGAGACCCAGTACTTC